This T cell receptor (beta chain) is drawn from a study of blood T cell repertoires in COVID-19. Study-level information: Spain, Italy and the United States supplied samples that represented acute and convalescent COVID-19.

Trimming left V 6 bases short and J 5 bases short, with 11 bases between. Per germline, CDR1 MDHEN and CDR2 SYDVKM. The CDR3 covers 13 residues. Measured with immunoSEQ multiplex PCR; TCRdb has only the in-frame clones, and not every one. The sample has about 78,000 clones, 90% seen once. The chain employs TRBV28 and TRBJ1-5; D gene unclear. The sequence derives from a woman between 50 and 59 years old in a cohort sampled during active COVID-19. Sequencing input: peripheral blood. CDR3 in amino acids: CASSLGNYQPQHF. The CDR3 DNA reads TGTGCCAGCAGCCTCGGGAACTATCAGCCCCAGCATTTT.